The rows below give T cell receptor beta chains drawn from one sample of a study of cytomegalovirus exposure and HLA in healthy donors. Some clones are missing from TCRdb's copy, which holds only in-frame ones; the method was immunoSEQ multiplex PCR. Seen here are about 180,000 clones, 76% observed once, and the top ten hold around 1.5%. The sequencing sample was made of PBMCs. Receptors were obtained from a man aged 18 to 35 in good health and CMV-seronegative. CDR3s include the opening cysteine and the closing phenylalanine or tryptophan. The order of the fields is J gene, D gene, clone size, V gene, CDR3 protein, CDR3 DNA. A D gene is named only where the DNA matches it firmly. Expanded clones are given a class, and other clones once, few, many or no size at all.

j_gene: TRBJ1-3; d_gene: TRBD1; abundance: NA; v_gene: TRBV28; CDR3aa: CASSPIDRALLSGNTIYF; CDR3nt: TGTGCCAGCAGCCCGATCGACAGGGCCCTCTTATCTGGAAACACCATATATTTT
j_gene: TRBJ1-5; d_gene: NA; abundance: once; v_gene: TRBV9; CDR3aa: CASSVGRGGRNQPQHF; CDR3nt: TGTGCCAGCAGCGTAGGTCGGGGGGGCCGCAATCAGCCCCAGCATTTT
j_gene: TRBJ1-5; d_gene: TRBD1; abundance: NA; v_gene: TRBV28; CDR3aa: CATFSTGGREPQHF; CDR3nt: TGTGCCACCTTTTCCACAGGGGGCCGGGAGCCCCAGCATTTT
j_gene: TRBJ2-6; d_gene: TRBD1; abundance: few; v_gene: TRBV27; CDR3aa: CASSPGTASGANVLTF; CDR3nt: TGTGCCAGCAGTCCAGGGACAGCCTCTGGGGCCAACGTCCTGACTTTC
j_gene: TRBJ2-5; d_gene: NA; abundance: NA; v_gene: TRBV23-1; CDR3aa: CASTSIAGKETQYF; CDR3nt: TGCGCCAGCACTTCTATTGCCGGGAAAGAGACCCAGTACTTC
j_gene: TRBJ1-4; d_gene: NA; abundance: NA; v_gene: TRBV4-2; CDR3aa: CASSPSGVYEKLFF; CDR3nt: TGTGCCAGCAGCCCTTCCGGAGTATATGAAAAACTGTTTTTT
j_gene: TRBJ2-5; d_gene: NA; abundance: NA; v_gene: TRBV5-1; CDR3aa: CASSLGGGTETQYF; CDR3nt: TGCGCCAGCAGCTTAGGGGGCGGGACGGAGACCCAGTACTTC
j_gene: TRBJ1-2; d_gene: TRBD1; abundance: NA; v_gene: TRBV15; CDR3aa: CATSGRQGYGYTF; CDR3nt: TGTGCCACCAGCGGGAGACAGGGGTATGGCTACACCTTC
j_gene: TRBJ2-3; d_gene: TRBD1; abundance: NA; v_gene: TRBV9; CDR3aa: CASSPQIPGQVTDTQYF; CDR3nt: TGTGCCAGCAGCCCGCAAATACCGGGACAGGTGACAGATACGCAGTATTTT
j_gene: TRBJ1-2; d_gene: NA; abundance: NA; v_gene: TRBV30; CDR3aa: CAWSAHEAYGYTF; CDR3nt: TGTGCCTGGAGTGCTCATGAGGCCTATGGCTACACCTTC
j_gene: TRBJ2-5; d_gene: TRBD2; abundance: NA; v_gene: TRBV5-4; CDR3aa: CASSLRGRREETQYF; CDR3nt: TGTGCCAGCAGCTTACGCGGGAGAAGGGAAGAGACCCAGTACTTC
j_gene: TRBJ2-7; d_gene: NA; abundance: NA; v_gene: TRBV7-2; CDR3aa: CASSLGRTAYEQYF; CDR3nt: TGTGCCAGCAGCTTAGGGCGGACAGCGTACGAGCAGTACTTC
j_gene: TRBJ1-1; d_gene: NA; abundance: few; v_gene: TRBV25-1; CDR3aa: CASSEWTGAEAFF; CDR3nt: TGTGCCAGCAGTGAGTGGACTGGGGCTGAAGCTTTCTTT
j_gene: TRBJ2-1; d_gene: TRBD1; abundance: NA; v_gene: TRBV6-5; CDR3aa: CASSPGQGSYNEQFF; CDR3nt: TGTGCCAGCAGTCCCGGACAGGGATCCTACAATGAGCAGTTCTTC
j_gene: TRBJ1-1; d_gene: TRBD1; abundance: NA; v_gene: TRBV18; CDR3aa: CASSPYGQGNTEAFF; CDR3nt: TGTGCCAGCTCACCCTACGGACAGGGGAACACTGAAGCTTTCTTT
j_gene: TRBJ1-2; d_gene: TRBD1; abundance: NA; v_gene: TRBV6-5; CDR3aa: CASSPTGIYGYTF; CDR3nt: TGTGCCAGCAGCCCGACAGGGATCTATGGCTACACCTTC
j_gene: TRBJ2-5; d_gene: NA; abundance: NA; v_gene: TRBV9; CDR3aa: CASSQAGLTAETQYF; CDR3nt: TGTGCCAGCAGCCAGGCAGGACTCACCGCGGAGACCCAGTACTTC
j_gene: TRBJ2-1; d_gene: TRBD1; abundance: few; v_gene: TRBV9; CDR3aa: CASSGRGTDFYNEQFF; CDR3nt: TGTGCCAGCAGCGGCAGGGGGACCGACTTCTACAATGAGCAGTTCTTC
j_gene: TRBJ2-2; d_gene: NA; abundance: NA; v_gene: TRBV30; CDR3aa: CAWSAGTGELFF; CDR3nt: TGTGCCTGGAGTGCAGGAACTGGGGAGCTGTTTTTT
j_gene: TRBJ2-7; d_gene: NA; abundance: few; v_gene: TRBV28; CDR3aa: CASDSTGLGGSPTYEQYF; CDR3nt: TGTGCCAGCGACTCGACAGGGCTCGGGGGTTCCCCCACCTACGAGCAGTACTTC
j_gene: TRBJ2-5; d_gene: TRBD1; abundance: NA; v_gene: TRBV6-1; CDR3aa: CASSESSPGTAQETQYF; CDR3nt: TGTGCCAGCAGTGAGTCATCCCCCGGGACAGCACAAGAGACCCAGTACTTC
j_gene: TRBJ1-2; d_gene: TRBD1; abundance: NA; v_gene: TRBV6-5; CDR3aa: CASSYSFRGSRGYTF; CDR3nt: TGTGCCAGCAGTTACTCGTTCAGGGGGTCGCGTGGCTACACCTTC
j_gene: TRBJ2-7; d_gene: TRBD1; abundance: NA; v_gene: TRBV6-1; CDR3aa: CASSGAGQGTEEQYF; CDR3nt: TGTGCCAGCAGTGGAGCGGGACAGGGCACGGAAGAGCAGTACTTC
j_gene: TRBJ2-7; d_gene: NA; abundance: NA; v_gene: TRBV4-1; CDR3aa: CASSPPWGEGVFYEQYF; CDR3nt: TGCGCCAGCAGCCCACCATGGGGTGAGGGGGTGTTCTACGAGCAGTACTTC
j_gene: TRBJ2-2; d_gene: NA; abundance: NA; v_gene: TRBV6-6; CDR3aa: CASSWGRGNTGELFF; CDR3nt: TGTGCCAGCAGTTGGGGTCGGGGGAACACCGGGGAGCTGTTTTTT
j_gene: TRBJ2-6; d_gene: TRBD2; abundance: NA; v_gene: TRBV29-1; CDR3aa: CSVRGAGGGGANVLTF; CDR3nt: TGCAGCGTCCGAGGGGCGGGGGGCGGAGGGGCCAACGTCCTGACTTTC
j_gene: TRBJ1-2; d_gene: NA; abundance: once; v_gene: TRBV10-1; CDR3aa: CASIQDYYGYTF; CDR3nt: TGCGCCAGCATACAGGATTATTATGGCTACACCTTC
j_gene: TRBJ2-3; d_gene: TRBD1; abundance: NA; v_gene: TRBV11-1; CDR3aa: CASSLAGTGATDTQYF; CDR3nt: TGTGCCAGCAGCTTAGCGGGGACAGGGGCGACAGATACGCAGTATTTT